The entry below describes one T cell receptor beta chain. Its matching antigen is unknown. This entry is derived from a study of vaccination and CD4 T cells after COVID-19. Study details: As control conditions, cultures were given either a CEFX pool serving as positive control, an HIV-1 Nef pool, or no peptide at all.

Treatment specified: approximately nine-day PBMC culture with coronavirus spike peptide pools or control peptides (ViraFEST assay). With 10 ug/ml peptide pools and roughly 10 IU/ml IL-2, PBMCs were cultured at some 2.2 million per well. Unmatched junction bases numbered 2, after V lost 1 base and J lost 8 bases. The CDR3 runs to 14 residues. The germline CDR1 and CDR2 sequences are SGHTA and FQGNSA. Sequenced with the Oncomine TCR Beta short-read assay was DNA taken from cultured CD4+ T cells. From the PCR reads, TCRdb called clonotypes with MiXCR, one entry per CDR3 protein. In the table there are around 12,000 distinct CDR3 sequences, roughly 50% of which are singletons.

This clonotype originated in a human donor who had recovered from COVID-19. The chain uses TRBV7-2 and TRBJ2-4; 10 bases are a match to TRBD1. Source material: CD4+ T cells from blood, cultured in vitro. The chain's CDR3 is CASSLGQGADIQYF. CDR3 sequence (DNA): TGTGCCAGCAGCTTAGGACAGGGGGCGGACATTCAGTACTTC.